Each of the 16 T cell receptor beta chains below was sequenced from the same sample in a study of T cell changes during pregnancy in multiple sclerosis. The protocol was immunoSEQ multiplex PCR, while the TCRdb copy is restricted to in-frame clones and leaves out a portion. The sample shows tens of thousands of clones, about 95% of them seen only once. The sequencing here drew on peripheral blood, taken in the third trimester of pregnancy. The receptors were sampled from a female donor with multiple sclerosis, enrolled in a pregnancy study.

In DNA form, the CDR3 reads TGTGCCTCCGAATCAACTAGCGGGGGGGCCTATGAGCAGTTCTTC. Translation: CASESTSGGAYEQFF. This chain joins TRBV6-1 and TRBJ2-1, with 13 bases matching TRBD2. The CDR3 is made up of 15 amino acids. V lost 11 bases and J lost 8; bases outside the gene matches: 12. Germline lookup yields CDR1 MNHNS and CDR2 SASEGT.

The V gene is TRBV7-9, the J gene TRBJ2-3, with D maybe TRBD2 (5 bases). The V gene's germline CDR1 is SEHNR and CDR2 FQNEAQ (reference sequence). The CDR3 is made up of 15 amino acids. Trimming took 5 bases from V and 2 from J, leaving 14 bases between them. DNA of the CDR3: TGTGCCAGCAGCCCAACGGGGTTAGTCACAGATACGCAGTATTTT. Amino acid sequence: CASSPTGLVTDTQYF.

The chain uses TRBV29-1 and TRBJ1-4; D is undetermined. V was shortened by 7 bases and J by 5 bases, with 17 bases between the two germline ends. The CDR3 contains 14 residues. Germline V gene sequence: CDR1 SQVTM, CDR2 ANQGSEA. Here the CDR3 DNA reads TGCAGCGCGAGCGGCCACAGTATAAATGAAAAACTGTTTTTT. This encodes CSASGHSINEKLFF. Using reference TRBV29-1 and TRBJ1-4 for the parts outside the CDR3, the full variable domain is SAVISQKPSRDICQRGTSLTIQCQVDSQVTMMFWYRQQPGQSLTLIATANQGSEATYESGFVIDKFPISRPNLTFSTLTVSNMSPEDSSIYLCSASGHSINEKLFFGSGTQLSVL.

The V and J genes are TRBV19 and TRBJ1-3; a possible D gene is TRBD1 (6 bases). In germline, CDR1 is LNHDA, CDR2 SQIVND (reference sequence). The CDR3 sequence is 15 residues long. Deletions cut 6 bases from V and 0 bases from J, with 12 bases between. The CDR3 loop is CASRAGGISGNTIYF. As DNA, the CDR3 is TGTGCCAGTAGGGCGGGGGGCATCTCTGGAAACACCATATATTTT.

The rearrangement uses TRBV2 and TRBJ1-4; the D is unclear. CDR1 is SNHLY and CDR2 is FYNNEI in the germline V gene. CDR3 length: 13 amino acids. V lost 1 base and J 6 bases, leaving 6 bases between the germline ends. CDR3 in amino acids: CASSEGAYEKLFF. DNA of the CDR3: TGTGCCAGCAGTGAAGGGGCGTATGAAAAACTGTTTTTT.

The V call is TRBV7-6, the J call TRBJ2-7, with 7 bases lining up with TRBD1. CDR1 SGHVS and CDR2 FNYEAQ come from the germline V gene. With 1 base clipped from V and 0 bases from J, the junction kept 3 bases outside the gene matches. The CDR3 is 15 residues long. The CDR3 region is CASSLGDSRSYEQYF. The DNA of the CDR3 is TGTGCCAGCAGCTTAGGGGACAGCCGCTCCTACGAGCAGTACTTC.

The genes are TRBV6-6 and TRBJ2-3; TRBD2 aligns across 9 bases. The CDR3 runs to 14 residues. Trimming removed 6 bases from V and 1 base from J; junction bases left unmatched: 2. Germline V CDR1 and CDR2: MNHNY, SVGAGI (reference sequence). The CDR3, as DNA: TGTGCCAGCAGCAGGACTAGCGGCACAGATACGCAGTATTTT. Encoded protein: CASSRTSGTDTQYF.

This chain joins TRBV5-1 and TRBJ1-2; weak D call: TRBD1 (5 bases). The CDR3 covers 13 residues. V was shortened by 2 bases and J by 4 bases, with 9 bases between the two germline ends. In germline, CDR1 is SGHRS, CDR2 YFSETQ. CDR3 protein: CASSFGASYGYTF. CDR3 DNA sequence: TGCGCCAGCAGCTTTGGGGCCTCCTATGGCTACACCTTC.

This clone was picked up one time. V usage is TRBV7-8 and J usage is TRBJ1-1; weak D call: TRBD1 (6 bases). The CDR3 loop spans 15 amino acids. The V end lost 3 bases, the J end lost 1 base, and 12 bases lay between the germline ends. The V gene's germline CDR1 is SGHVS and CDR2 FQNEAQ. The CDR3 sequence is CASSFPGAENTEAFF. DNA of the CDR3: TGTGCCAGCAGCTTCCCAGGGGCGGAGAACACTGAAGCTTTCTTT. The full variable domain, its missing parts supplied by reference TRBV7-8 and TRBJ1-1, is GAGVSQSPRYKVAKRGQDVALRCDPISGHVSLFWYQQALGQGPEFLTYFQNEAQLDKSGLPSDRFFAERPEGSVSTLKIQRTQQEDSAVYLCASSFPGAENTEAFFGQGTRLTVV.

The chain recombines TRBV27 with TRBJ2-1; 8 bases map to TRBD2. Germline CDR1 is MNHEY and CDR2 is SMNVEV (reference sequence). V gave up 5 bases and J gave up 7 bases; unmatched junction bases: 13. The CDR3 consists of 16 residues. The DNA for the CDR3 is TGTGCCAGCAGTCAGTCGGGGGGGGTTTTCCCGAATGAGCAGTTCTTC. It yields the protein CASSQSGGVFPNEQFF.

This chain joins TRBV13 and TRBJ1-2, with D perhaps TRBD1 (5 bases). Germline assignment: CDR1 PRHDT and CDR2 FYEKMQ (reference sequence). The CDR3 runs to 15 residues. V lost 1 base and J 8 bases, leaving 17 bases between the germline ends. CDR3 protein: CASSLDSSGEMGYTF. CDR3 nucleotide sequence: TGTGCCAGCAGCTTAGACTCATCGGGGGAGATGGGCTACACCTTC.

V usage is TRBV30 and J usage is TRBJ1-1, with D maybe TRBD1 (6 bases). The CDR3 consists of 16 residues. Germline V CDR1 and CDR2: GTSNPN, SVGIG (reference sequence). The V gene lost 0 bases and the J gene lost 0 bases, with 14 bases spanning the gap. The CDR3: CAWSVGTTRLNTEAFF. The CDR3 DNA is TGTGCCTGGAGTGTAGGGACAACAAGATTGAACACTGAAGCTTTCTTT.

The rearrangement uses TRBV30 and TRBJ1-1; the D gene is possibly TRBD1 (5 bases). CDR3 size: 15 residues. Trimming removed 0 bases at V and 3 bases at J, with 14 bases between. Germline V gene lookup returns CDR1 GTSNPN and CDR2 SVGIG (reference sequence). The CDR3 DNA sequence: TGTGCCTGGAGTGTTATGGGGTCGGGGGACACTGAAGCTTTCTTT. This encodes CAWSVMGSGDTEAFF.

This rearrangement joins TRBV27 to TRBJ2-2, with a weak D call TRBD2 (5 bases). V lost 9 bases to trimming and J lost 1 base, with 15 bases between them. The CDR3 extends over 15 amino acids. The germline CDR1 and CDR2 sequences are MNHEY and SMNVEV (reference sequence). CDR3 in amino acids: CASSRFGENTGELFF. The CDR3 DNA sequence: TGTGCCAGTAGTCGATTCGGGGAGAACACCGGGGAGCTGTTTTTT.

The J gene is TRBJ2-3, the V gene TRBV6-4, with 7 positions matching TRBD2. This CDR3 spans 16 amino acids. The germline V gene has CDR1 MRHNA and CDR2 SNTAGT. After removal of 2 bases from V and 0 bases from J, the junction contained 5 bases not matched to a gene. The CDR3 loop reads CASSDRSGESTDTQYF. The CDR3, as DNA: TGTGCCAGCAGTGACCGAAGCGGGGAAAGCACAGATACGCAGTATTTT.

As regards this clone: At one of its ends the junction is not consistent with the germline gene, which may arise from a read error. V gene TRBV11-2 combines with J gene TRBJ1-1; weak D call: TRBD1 (6 bases). Germline V CDR1 and CDR2: SGHAT, FQNNGV. This CDR3 is built from 14 residues. In DNA, the CDR3 is TGTGCCAGCAGCTTAGATTTTCGGGACACGGAAGCTTTCTTT. Protein product: CASSLDFRDTEAFF.